The clone carrying this TCR beta chain was seen a single time. Its antigen is as yet unknown. The junction had 4 bases not matched to a gene; V was cut back by 3 bases and J by 6 bases. CDR3 size: 14 residues. Germline values: CDR1 KGHSH, CDR2 LQKENI. The data are from a study of cytomegalovirus exposure and HLA in healthy donors. Study in general: The early release's HLA-typed donors yielded 70 million to 85 million unique TCRs. Overall study results and limits: Several of the most significant clusters appeared linked to common viral pathogens, based on a later analysis. Relative to the approximately 700-donor mean, N-insertions were reportedly fewer in an Asian-associated ancestry cluster in a later analysis. Associated with cytomegalovirus, according to the listing, were 150 to 200 TCR beta chains.

PCR was performed using 60 Vbeta and 13 Jbeta primers. TCRdb's table, derived via immunoSEQ multiplex PCR, lists solely in-frame clones and lacks some. The repertoire has roughly 110,000 clones, roughly 82% of them found once; the top ten carry about 6%. This clonotype was sampled from a woman between 45 and 60 years old in good health and CMV-seropositive. Sequencing input: PBMCs. The chain joins TRBV18 to TRBJ2-1, with 8 nucleotides matching TRBD1. CDR3 region: CASSPRTGRNEQFF. DNA for the CDR3: TGTGCCAGCTCACCTAGGACAGGGCGCAATGAGCAGTTCTTC.